A selection of T cell receptor beta chains follows, all from one sample in a study of control samples from healthy donors and cancer patients. Libraries were prepared by immunoSEQ multiplex PCR; TCRdb keeps only in-frame clonotypes and omits some of them. The table lists around 100,000 clones, about 86% of them singletons. The sequenced sample was blood. These receptor sequences come from a man aged 30 to 45 in good health. Both conserved end residues are trimmed from each CDR3. Fields, in order: J gene, V gene, CDR3 protein.

J gene: TRBJ2-1
V gene: TRBV27
CDR3 protein: ASSPVAGGKYNEQF

J gene: TRBJ2-1
V gene: TRBV18
CDR3 protein: ASSPSLDDEQF

J gene: TRBJ2-5
V gene: TRBV7-9
CDR3 protein: ASSLRTGGETQY

J gene: TRBJ1-2
V gene: TRBV6-2/TRBV6-3
CDR3 protein: ASSSSTGNYGYT

J gene: TRBJ1-2
V gene: TRBV5-1
CDR3 protein: ASSLHDREDGYT

J gene: TRBJ2-1
V gene: TRBV30
CDR3 protein: AWSPDPSGTFMNEQF

J gene: TRBJ2-3
V gene: TRBV9
CDR3 protein: ASRKRDRATDTQY

J gene: TRBJ2-7
V gene: TRBV6-5
CDR3 protein: ASITGTATYEQY

J gene: TRBJ1-4
V gene: TRBV28
CDR3 protein: ASSLSLRGGGNEKLF

J gene: TRBJ2-5
V gene: TRBV11-3
CDR3 protein: ASSFRWTSGKETQY

J gene: TRBJ2-7
V gene: TRBV7-6
CDR3 protein: ASSLAQTSTREQY

J gene: TRBJ2-7
V gene: TRBV23-1
CDR3 protein: ASSQIFTYRDRPSYEQY

J gene: TRBJ2-7
V gene: TRBV27
CDR3 protein: ASGIRDRSEQY